This TCR beta chain was captured by sequencing in a study of cytomegalovirus exposure and HLA in healthy donors. This CDR3 has 13 amino acids. The V gene's germline CDR1 is MNHEY and CDR2 SVGAGI. Trimming pared 9 bases from V and 5 bases from J, leaving 13 bases between. Overall study findings and caveats: Through in vitro validation, three CMV-associated chains were shown to be specific for CMV antigens. Several of the most significant clusters appeared linked to common viral pathogens, based on a later analysis.

Primers included in the PCR were 60 Vbeta and 13 Jbeta primers. TCRdb's table, derived via immunoSEQ multiplex PCR, lists solely in-frame clones and lacks some. The data show some 150,000 clones, around a tenth seen once. With respect to this clone: Its antigen is unidentified.

The source material was PBMCs. The chain carries TRBV6-5 and TRBJ2-2; possible D gene TRBD2, 5 bases. This receptor was obtained from a male donor in good health and CMV-seronegative. The CDR3 DNA reads as TGTGCCAGTTCGGGGTTCGGGACCGGGGAGCTGTTTTTT. Residues: CASSGFGTGELFF.